This TCR beta chain was captured in a study of tumor and adjacent non-tumor tissue in lung cancer. Broader study findings: TCR diversity was significantly greater in tumor than normal lung tissue. In normal lung, the top 100 clones were significantly more dominant than in tumor.

This sample's RNA came from whole unsorted tissue. Trimming removed 0 bases from V and 1 base from J, with 16 bases in between. Germline-derived CDR1 and CDR2 are SEHNR and FQNEAQ (reference sequence). The CDR3 length is 17 residues. A modified ARM-PCR protocol with three rounds of nested PCR amplified TCRbeta. TCRdb called the multiplex PCR reads again in MiXCR, with one record for every CDR3 protein. The table lists about 68,000 distinct CDR3 sequences, about three fifths of them singletons. As to this clonotype: Its antigen is currently unknown.

Sequencing used lung tumor tissue. V and J are TRBV7-9 and TRBJ2-7; D is uncertain. This clonotype originated in a man in his fifties or sixties with non-small cell lung cancer. This CDR3 is CASSLAVVSDGSYEQYF. The CDR3 DNA sequence: TGTGCCAGCAGCTTAGCGGTCGTAAGCGATGGATCCTACGAGCAGTACTTC.